The clone carrying this T cell receptor beta chain was seen a few times. Germline values: CDR1 SGDLS, CDR2 YYNGEE. CDR3 length: 15 residues. Trimming left V 4 bases short and J 1 base short, with 14 bases between. This sample stems from a study of early T cells in non-severe SARS-CoV-2 infection. About the research overall: Whole-blood bulk RNA, unsorted, was sequenced, and chains were unpaired.

Individually, cDNA molecules had unique molecular identifiers attached to them. MiXCR, applied by TCRdb to the 5' RACE reads, yields one record per CDR3 protein. The table has tens of thousands of distinct CDR3 sequences, roughly 15% seen once. The genes are TRBV9 and TRBJ1-2; D remains ambiguous. The sample in question was whole blood, obtained at baseline. The receptor comes from an adult who was a healthcare worker with PCR-confirmed SARS-CoV-2 infection or an uninfected control (not recorded which). The DNA for the CDR3 is TGTGCCAGCAGCCCCCACGCGACCCTTAACTATGGCTACACCTTC. Protein: CASSPHATLNYGYTF.